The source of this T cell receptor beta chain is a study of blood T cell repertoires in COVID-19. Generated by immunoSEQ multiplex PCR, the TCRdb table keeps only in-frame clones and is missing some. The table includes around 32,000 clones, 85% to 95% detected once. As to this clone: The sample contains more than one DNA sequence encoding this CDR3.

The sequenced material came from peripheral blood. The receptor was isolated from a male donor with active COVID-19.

The CDR3 sequence is CASSQDRGLTEAFF. The CDR3 bases are TGCGCCAGCAGCCAGGATCGAGGGTTGACTGAAGCTTTCTTT. The chain joins TRBV4-1 to TRBJ1-1; D not certain. The germline V and J ends were trimmed by 3 bases and 5 bases, with 13 bases remaining between them. There are 14 residues in the CDR3. Germline CDR1 and CDR2: MGHRA and YSYEKL.